Following are 2 T cell receptor beta chains from one sample sequenced in a study of molecular identifiers for immune sequencing clone quantification. MiXCR, run by TCRdb on the PCR reads, gives a single entry per CDR3 protein. Here the sample spans more than 300,000 distinct CDR3 sequences, about 22% being singletons. The specimen was naive CD8+ T cells from blood, with Jurkat cell RNA spiked in. Subset denoted: FACS-sorted CD8+CD4-CCR7+CD45RA+ naive T cells. The receptors come from a human donor in good health. Some libraries in this study had Jurkat cell RNA spiked in.

This clonotype showed up many times. The rearrangement joins TRBV19 to TRBJ2-3; 7 nucleotides match TRBD1. V trimming: 2 bases; J trimming: 11 bases; junction bases outside the gene matches: 4. Per the germline V gene, CDR1 is LNHDA and CDR2 is SQIVND (reference sequence). The CDR3 length is 12 residues. The CDR3 DNA follows: TGTGCCAGTAGTATAACAGGGGACCAGCAGTATTTT. It encodes CASSITGDQQYF. Variable domain in full (rest from reference TRBV19 and TRBJ2-3): DGGITQSPKYLFRKEGQNVTLSCEQNLNHDAMYWYRQDPGQGLRLIYYSQIVNDFQKGDIAEGYSVSREKKESFPLTVTSAQKNPTAFYLCASSITGDQQYFGPGTRLTVL.

The chain combines TRBV27 with TRBJ2-1, with TRBD2 matching 8 bases. CDR1 is MNHEY, CDR2 SMNVEV, per germline (reference sequence). The J segment lost 3 bases and the V segment lost 4 bases, leaving 2 bases of the junction unmatched. The CDR3 totals 14 residues. The DNA for the CDR3 is TGTGCCAGCAGTTCCGGGACTAGCTACAATGAGCAGTTCTTC. Translated: CASSSGTSYNEQFF.